This T cell receptor (beta chain) was identified during a study of cytomegalovirus exposure and HLA in healthy donors. Trimming removed 6 bases from V and 5 bases from J, with 26 bases in between. The CDR3 has 18 residues. Germline-derived CDR1 and CDR2 are MDHEN and SYDVKM. Clones were read by immunoSEQ multiplex PCR, and TCRdb kept only the in-frame ones, dropping some. Here the sample spans 260,000 or so clones, around 89% being singletons. The chain couples TRBV28 to TRBJ2-1, with D possibly TRBD2 on 6 matching bases. The source material was PBMCs. The clonotype originates from a woman aged 18-29 years in good health and CMV-seronegative. The CDR3 DNA is TGTGCCAGCAGCCTCCGGGGGATTAGTGACGTTTTAGACAATGAGCAGTTCTTC. It specifies CASSLRGISDVLDNEQFF. The full variable domain, in which reference TRBV28 and TRBJ2-1 provide the parts outside the CDR3, is DVKVTQSSRYLVKRTGEKVFLECVQDMDHENMFWYRQDPGLGLRLIYFSYDVKMKEKGDIPEGYSVSREKKERFSLILESASTNQTSMYLCASSLRGISDVLDNEQFFGPGTRLTVL.